This TCR beta chain was recovered during a study of blood T cell repertoires in COVID-19. Study details: Nucleic acid was either cDNA or gDNA, and it came from T cells, B-cell-depleted T cells, or PBMCs.

The repertoire was sequenced with immunoSEQ multiplex PCR; TCRdb's copy has only in-frame clones and lacks some. The profile shows around 210,000 clones, about 89% of them singletons. The V end lost 3 bases, the J end lost 6 bases, and 9 bases lay between the germline ends. The CDR3 totals 13 residues. CDR1 and CDR2 (germline): MNHNS, SASEGT. Individuals drawn from around 25 US areas were roughly 18 to 100 years old. Participant-given clinical history determined each cohort assignment. Sequencing was done on a sample of PBMCs or T cells enriched from blood (not recorded which). The TCR sequence derives from a woman between 18 and 30 years old who had recovered from COVID-19. V gene TRBV6-1 combines with J gene TRBJ1-5; TRBD1 might be the D (5 bases). CDR3 region: CASSEQGGQPQHF. CDR3 nucleotide sequence: TGTGCCAGCAGTGAGCAGGGAGGTCAGCCCCAGCATTTT.